This TCR beta chain was documented in a study of blood T cell repertoires in COVID-19. Turning to the study itself: Both acute and convalescent COVID-19 samples were obtained from the United States, Italy and Spain. Sources were T cells, B-cell-depleted T cells, or PBMCs; the material itself was cDNA or gDNA.

TCRdb keeps only in-frame clones here, not all; method: immunoSEQ multiplex PCR. The table shows roughly 150,000 clones, with roughly 78% occurring only once. CDR3 length equals 14 residues. Germline V gene data show CDR1 as MNHEY and CDR2 as SVGAGI. V lost 6 bases to trimming and J lost 4 bases, with 13 bases between them. Patients in Seattle were enrolled during active infection, then followed longitudinally. Sequencing was done on a sample of peripheral blood. The V gene is TRBV6-5, the J gene TRBJ1-5; the D gene is possibly TRBD1 (5 bases). This TCR derives from a woman aged 55-70 years with COVID-19, enrolled during active disease. CDR3 nucleotide sequence: TGTGCCAGCAGCCCCCAGAAGGGGAATCAGCCCCAGCATTTT. This encodes CASSPQKGNQPQHF.